Below are 10 T cell receptor beta chains sequenced from a single sample in a study of regulatory T cells in long-lasting Graves disease. In building TCR beta libraries, iRepertoire HTBI primers were used together with Arm-PCR of CDR3 regions. MiXCR, applied by TCRdb to the multiplex PCR reads, yields one record per CDR3 protein. Of about 470,000 distinct CDR3 sequences detected, more than 13% appear once; the ten largest clones hold 16%. The time point: newly diagnosed GD, antithyroid drugs for less than 3 months. Scientists built the TCR library using RNA that was extracted from PBMCs. This same sample was also taken into another study, of T cells in Graves' hyperthyroidism and ophthalmopathy.

Sequencing used peripheral blood mononuclear cells (PBMCs), obtained at new diagnosis, from a patient treated with antithyroid drugs. The receptors were sampled from a woman aged 25 to 39 with Graves disease.

This clonotype has at least ten counts. The chain recombines TRBV3-1 with TRBJ2-1; 9 bases fit TRBD2. This CDR3 contains 16 residues. The germline gives CDR1 LGHDT, CDR2 YNNKEL (reference sequence). J lost 1 base, V lost 0 bases, and 1 base had no gene match. CDR3 amino acids: CASSQDLAGSYNEQFF. CDR3 nucleotide sequence: TGTGCCAGCAGCCAAGACCTAGCGGGATCCTACAATGAGCAGTTCTTC.

This clonotype has a count of ten or more. CDR3 sequence (DNA): TGTGCCAGCAGCTTAGCGACACTAGCGGATTACAATGAGCAGTTCTTC. This encodes CASSLATLADYNEQFF. The chain carries TRBV7-8 and TRBJ2-1; the match to TRBD2 covers 8 bases. Looked up from germline, CDR1 is SGHVS and CDR2 is FQNEAQ. CDR3 size: 16 residues. V gave up 0 bases and J gave up 4 bases; unmatched junction bases: 5.

The rearrangement uses TRBV5-5 and TRBJ2-6; unclear D gene. Trimming pared 3 bases from V and 1 base from J, leaving 8 bases between. CDR3 length: 15 amino acids. Germline loops: CDR1 SGHKS, CDR2 YYEKEE (reference sequence). CDR3 sequence reads: CASSSRRSGANVLTF. The CDR3 region has the DNA TGTGCCAGCAGCTCCCGTCGGTCTGGGGCCAACGTCCTGACTTTC.

This clonotype was seen ten or more times. V and J are TRBV11-2 and TRBJ2-7; 12 bases map to TRBD2. The J segment lost 5 bases and the V segment lost 5 bases, leaving 4 bases of the junction unmatched. The germline CDR1 and CDR2 sequences are SGHAT and FQNNGV. The CDR3 extends over 14 amino acids. CDR3 DNA: TGTGCCAGCAGCCCGAGGACTAGCGGGAACGAGCAGTACTTC. Translating gives CASSPRTSGNEQYF.

The sample holds many counts of this clonotype. The chain employs TRBV9 and TRBJ1-4; the D gene is possibly TRBD1 (6 bases). Per the germline V gene, CDR1 is SGDLS and CDR2 is YYNGEE. The CDR3 length is 12 residues. V dropped 4 bases and J dropped 8 bases, with 9 bases sitting between them. The chain's CDR3 is CASSPDSEKLFF. The CDR3 nucleotides are TGTGCCAGCAGCCCGGACAGCGAAAAACTGTTTTTT. Together with reference TRBV9 and TRBJ1-4, the CDR3 gives the full variable domain: DSGVTQTPKHLITATGQRVTLRCSPRSGDLSVYWYQQSLDQGLQFLIQYYNGEERAKGNILERFSAQQFPDLHSELNLSSLELGDSALYFCASSPDSEKLFFGSGTQLSVL.

This clonotype was picked up a small number of times. J is TRBJ1-5 and V is TRBV6-1; D is undetermined. The CDR3 is 13 amino acids. V dropped 3 bases and J dropped 3 bases, with 6 bases sitting between them. The germline V gene has CDR1 MNHNS and CDR2 SASEGT. The CDR3, as DNA: TGTGCCAGCAGTGACAATCTCAATCAGCCCCAGCATTTT. It translates to CASSDNLNQPQHF.

This clonotype was counted many times. The genes are TRBV28 and TRBJ2-1, with D perhaps TRBD2 (6 bases). CDR3 length: 13 amino acids. Germline CDR1 is MDHEN and CDR2 is SYDVKM. V lost 5 bases and J lost 9, with 14 bases in between. In DNA form, the CDR3 reads TGTGCCAGCAGTCCGACTAGTTTCCGTGAGCAGTTCTTC. This translates into CASSPTSFREQFF. Drawing the rest from reference TRBV28 and TRBJ2-1, the complete variable domain is DVKVTQSSRYLVKRTGEKVFLECVQDMDHENMFWYRQDPGLGLRLIYFSYDVKMKEKGDIPEGYSVSREKKERFSLILESASTNQTSMYLCASSPTSFREQFFGPGTRLTVL.

This clonotype was observed many times. The chain employs TRBV2 and TRBJ1-5; D is ambiguous. Germline V gives CDR1 SNHLY, CDR2 FYNNEI. This CDR3 is 16 amino acids long. V shed 6 bases and J shed 1 base, with 16 bases lying between them. In DNA, the CDR3 is TGTGCCAGCAGCGAATATCACTCCAGGAGCAATCAGCCCCAGCATTTT. It specifies CASSEYHSRSNQPQHF.

This clonotype was recorded many times. V is TRBV6-2 or TRBV6-3 and J is TRBJ2-6, with D unresolved. The CDR3 extends over 14 amino acids. Trimming took off 2 bases at V and 0 bases at J, with 2 bases between the two ends. Per the germline V gene, CDR1 is MNHEY and CDR2 is SVGEGT. DNA of the CDR3: TGTGCCAGCAGTTACAGCTCTGGGGCCAACGTCCTGACTTTC. It codes for CASSYSSGANVLTF.

This clonotype was seen a handful of times. The chain carries TRBV4-1 and TRBJ2-2; 9 bases are a match to TRBD2. The CDR3 runs 15 residues. Trimming cost V 6 bases and J 4 bases; bases outside gene matches: 6. CDR1 MGHRA and CDR2 YSYEKL come from the germline V gene. CDR3 nucleotides: TGCGCCAGCAGGGTAGCGGGAGAAACCACCGGGGAGCTGTTTTTT. Its translation is CASRVAGETTGELFF.